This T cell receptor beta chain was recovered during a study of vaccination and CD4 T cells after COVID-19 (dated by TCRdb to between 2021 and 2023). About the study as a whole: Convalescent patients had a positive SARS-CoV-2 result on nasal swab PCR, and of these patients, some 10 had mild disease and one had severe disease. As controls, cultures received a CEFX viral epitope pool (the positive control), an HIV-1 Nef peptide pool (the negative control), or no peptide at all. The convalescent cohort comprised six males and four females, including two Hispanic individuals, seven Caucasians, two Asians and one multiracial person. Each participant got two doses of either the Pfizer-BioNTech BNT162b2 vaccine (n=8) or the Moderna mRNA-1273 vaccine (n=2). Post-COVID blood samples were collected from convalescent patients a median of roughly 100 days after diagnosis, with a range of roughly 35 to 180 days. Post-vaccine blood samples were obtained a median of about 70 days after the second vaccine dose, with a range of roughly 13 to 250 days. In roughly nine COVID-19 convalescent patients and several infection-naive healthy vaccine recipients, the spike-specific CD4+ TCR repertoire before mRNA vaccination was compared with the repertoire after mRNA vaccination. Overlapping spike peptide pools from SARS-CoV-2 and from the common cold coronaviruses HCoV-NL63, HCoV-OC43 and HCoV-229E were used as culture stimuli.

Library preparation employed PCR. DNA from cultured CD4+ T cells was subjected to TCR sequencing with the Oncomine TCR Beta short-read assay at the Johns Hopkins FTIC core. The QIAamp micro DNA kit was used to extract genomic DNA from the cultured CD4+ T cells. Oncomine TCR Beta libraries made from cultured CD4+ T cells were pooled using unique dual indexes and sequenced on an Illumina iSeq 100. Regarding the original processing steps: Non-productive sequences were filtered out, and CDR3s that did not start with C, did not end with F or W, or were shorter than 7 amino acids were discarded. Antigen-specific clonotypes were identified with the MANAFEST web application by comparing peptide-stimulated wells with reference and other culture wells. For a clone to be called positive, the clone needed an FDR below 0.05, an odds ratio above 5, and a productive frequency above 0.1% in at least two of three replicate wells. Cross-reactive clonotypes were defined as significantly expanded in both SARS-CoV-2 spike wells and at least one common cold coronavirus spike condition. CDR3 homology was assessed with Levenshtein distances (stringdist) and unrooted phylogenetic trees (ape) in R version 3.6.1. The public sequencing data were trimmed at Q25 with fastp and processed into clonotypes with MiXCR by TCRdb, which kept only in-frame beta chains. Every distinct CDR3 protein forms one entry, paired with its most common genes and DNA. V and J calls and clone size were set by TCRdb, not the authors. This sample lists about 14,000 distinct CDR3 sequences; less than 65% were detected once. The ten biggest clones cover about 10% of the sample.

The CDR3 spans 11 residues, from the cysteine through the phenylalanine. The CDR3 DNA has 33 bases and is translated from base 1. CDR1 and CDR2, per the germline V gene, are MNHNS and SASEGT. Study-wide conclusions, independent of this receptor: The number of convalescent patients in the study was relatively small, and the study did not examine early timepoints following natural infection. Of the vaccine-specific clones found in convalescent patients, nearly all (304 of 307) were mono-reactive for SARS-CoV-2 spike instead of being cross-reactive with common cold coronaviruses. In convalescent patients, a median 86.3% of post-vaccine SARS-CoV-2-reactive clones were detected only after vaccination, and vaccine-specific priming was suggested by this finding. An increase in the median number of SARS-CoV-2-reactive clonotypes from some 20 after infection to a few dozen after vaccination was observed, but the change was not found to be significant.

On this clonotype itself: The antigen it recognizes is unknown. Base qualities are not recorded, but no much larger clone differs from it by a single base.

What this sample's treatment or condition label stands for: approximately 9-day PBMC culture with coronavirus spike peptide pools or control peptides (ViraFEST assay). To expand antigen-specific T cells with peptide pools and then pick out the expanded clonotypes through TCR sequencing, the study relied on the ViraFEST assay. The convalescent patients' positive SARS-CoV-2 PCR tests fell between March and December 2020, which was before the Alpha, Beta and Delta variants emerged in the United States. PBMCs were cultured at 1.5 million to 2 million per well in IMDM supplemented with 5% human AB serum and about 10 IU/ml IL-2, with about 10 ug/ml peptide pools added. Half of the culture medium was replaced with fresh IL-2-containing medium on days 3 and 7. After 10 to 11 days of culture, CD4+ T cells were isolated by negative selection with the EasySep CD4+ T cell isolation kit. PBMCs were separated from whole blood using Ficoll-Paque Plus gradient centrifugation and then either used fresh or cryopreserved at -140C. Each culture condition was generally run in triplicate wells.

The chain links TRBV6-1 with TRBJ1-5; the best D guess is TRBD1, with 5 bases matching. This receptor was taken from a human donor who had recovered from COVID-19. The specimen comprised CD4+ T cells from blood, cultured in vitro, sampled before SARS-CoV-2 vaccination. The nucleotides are TGTGGTGGGGGAGTGGGCCAGCCCCAGCATTTT. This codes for CGGGVGQPQHF.